These T cell receptor beta chains were read from a single sample in a study of cytomegalovirus exposure and HLA in healthy donors. Sequencing was performed with immunoSEQ multiplex PCR; in TCRdb, only in-frame clones are kept and a portion is missing. The table shows 150,000 to 200,000 clones, with around four fifths occurring only once. Sequences were obtained from PBMCs. These receptors all come from a man aged 25 to 40 in good health and CMV-seropositive. The CDR3 runs from the conserved cysteine through the conserved F or W. Fields, in order: J gene, clone size, V gene, D gene, CDR3 DNA, CDR3 protein. D genes are given only for firm matches. The size entry is marked missing in some rows and otherwise reads once, few, many or a size class.

>TRBJ2-7|.|TRBV11-2|TRBD1
TGTGCCAGCAGCCGAATGGACAGGGACCACGAGCAGTACTTC
CASSRMDRDHEQYF
>TRBJ1-1|.|TRBV4-1|TRBD1
TGCGCCAGCAGCCGGGGACAGGGGAACACTGAAGCTTTCTTT
CASSRGQGNTEAFF
>TRBJ1-5|.|TRBV11-2|.
TGTGCCAGCAGCTCTGGAGGTGACAATCAGCCCCAGCATTTT
CASSSGGDNQPQHF
>TRBJ2-5|.|TRBV9|TRBD1
TGTGCCAGCAGCTCGTGGCCTCAGGGACAGCAAAACCAAGAGACCCAGTACTTC
CASSSWPQGQQNQETQYF
>TRBJ1-4|.|TRBV4-3|TRBD1
TGCGCCAGCAGCCAAGGAGACAGGGGAGGAGGGGAAAAACTGTTTTTT
CASSQGDRGGGEKLFF
>TRBJ2-7|.|TRBV19|TRBD1
TGTGCCAGTAGTATAGATCAGGGGGCGCGGTACGAGCAGTACTTC
CASSIDQGARYEQYF
>TRBJ2-1|.|TRBV11-2|TRBD2
TGTGCCAGCAGCCTCGGGGGGTACAATGAGCAGTTCTTC
CASSLGGYNEQFF
>TRBJ2-1|.|TRBV7-7|.
TGTGCTAGCAGCCCTCTCGGACGGGGTGGGGATGAGCAGTTCTTC
CASSPLGRGGDEQFF
>TRBJ2-2|.|TRBV4-3|TRBD1
TGCGCCAGCAGCCAGATCCGGGACAGGGGGACCGGGGAGCTGTTTTTT
CASSQIRDRGTGELFF
>TRBJ2-3|.|TRBV5-5|TRBD1
TGTGCCAGCAGCCCGAGACAGGGAACAGATACGCAGTATTTT
CASSPRQGTDTQYF
>TRBJ2-1|.|TRBV5-8|.
TGTGCCAGCAGCTTGCGGACTACTAAGCATGAGCAGTTCTTC
CASSLRTTKHEQFF
>TRBJ2-1|.|TRBV9|TRBD2
TGTGCCAGCAGCTTTAGCGGGGGAAGTGGCAATGAGCAGTTCTTC
CASSFSGGSGNEQFF
>TRBJ2-1|.|TRBV4-3|TRBD2
TGCGCCAGCAGCCAAGGGTTAGCTAGCGGGGACAATGAGCAGTTCTTC
CASSQGLASGDNEQFF
>TRBJ1-4|.|TRBV7-9|.
TGTGCCAGCAGCCGCGACTTAAATGAAAAACTGTTTTTT
CASSRDLNEKLFF
>TRBJ2-7|few|TRBV5-4|TRBD2
TGTGCCAGCAGCGATGGACTAGCCTACGAGCAGTACTTC
CASSDGLAYEQYF
>TRBJ1-5|.|TRBV5-8|.
TGTGCCAGTAAGTCGTCGGGGGTCGGAAGCAATCAGCCCCAGCATTTT
CASKSSGVGSNQPQHF
>TRBJ1-2|.|TRBV5-5|TRBD1
TGTGCCAGCAGTCTCCTACCTAACTCCGGGACAGGCATCGGCTACACCTTC
CASSLLPNSGTGIGYTF
>TRBJ2-7|.|TRBV2|TRBD2
TGTGCCAGCAGTGAAATAACTAGCGGCAGCTCCTACGAGCAGTACTTC
CASSEITSGSSYEQYF
>TRBJ2-1|.|TRBV6-5|.
TGTGCCAGCAGTGCTACGGGATACATAACAACGGGGCAGTTCTTC
CASSATGYITTGQFF
>TRBJ2-3|.|TRBV6-1|TRBD2
TGTGCCAGCAGTGGGCGGACTAGCGGGGGCACAGATACGCAGTATTTT
CASSGRTSGGTDTQYF
>TRBJ1-2|.|TRBV6-4|.
TGTGCCAGCAGTGACTCAGGGGGTTTGGGTGGCTACACCTTC
CASSDSGGLGGYTF
>TRBJ2-2|once|TRBV29-1|TRBD1
TGCAGCGTCGTTGTACAGGGGTACACCGGGGAGCTGTTTTTT
CSVVVQGYTGELFF
>TRBJ2-1|.|TRBV27|TRBD2
TGTGCCAGCAGTTTATGGAGCGGGGGTGGCTACAATGAGCAGTTCTTC
CASSLWSGGGYNEQFF
>TRBJ2-3|.|TRBV6-5|TRBD2
TGTGCCAGTAGCGGGGAGACTAGCACAGATACGCAGTATTTT
CASSGETSTDTQYF
>TRBJ1-1|once|TRBV5-6|TRBD1
TGTGCCAGCAGCTTTCTTGGGACAGGGAGGACCACTGAAGCTTTCTTT
CASSFLGTGRTTEAFF